The 32 T cell receptor beta chains listed next were all sequenced from one sample in a study of human T cells and chemical hapten exposure. TCRdb analysed the RACE reads with MiXCR anew, one entry per CDR3 protein. The table includes about 160,000 distinct CDR3 sequences, approximately 30% detected once. Time point indicated: patch test 3, about 24 weeks after DPC sensitization. This sample's treatment: therapeutic diphenylcyclopropenone sensitization with weekly scalp DPC. This specimen consisted of whole blood, obtained in connection with sensitization to the hapten diphenylcyclopropenone (DPC). The receptors shown here come from a woman aged 18-35 years with alopecia areata. Some clones in this sample may be carry-over from other donors' samples.

This clonotype was observed a few times. The J gene is TRBJ2-7, the V gene TRBV5-4; D unclear. The germline CDR1 and CDR2 sequences are SGHNT and YYREEE (reference sequence). V lost 4 bases and J 3 bases, leaving 17 bases between the germline ends. The CDR3 extends over 15 amino acids. The CDR3 DNA is TGTGCCAGCAGCCCCACGATGGGTGGGTACTACGAGCAGTACTTC. Translation gives CASSPTMGGYYEQYF.

The rearrangement uses TRBV4-3 and TRBJ2-7, with D hard to call. The CDR3 length is 13 residues. In germline, CDR1 is LGHNA, CDR2 YSLEER. Trimming pared 5 bases from V and 3 bases from J, leaving 11 bases between. The CDR3 DNA is TGCGCCAGCAGCTCCGCGCGCGACTACGAGCAGTACTTC. Translation gives CASSSARDYEQYF.

The rearrangement links TRBV4-2 to TRBJ1-2; 7 bases fit TRBD1. The CDR3 runs 13 residues. CDR1 and CDR2 (germline): LGHNA, YNFKEQ. V lost 4 bases to trimming and J lost 7 bases; unmatched junction nucleotides: 6. CDR3 residues: CASSPGQSFGYTF. The DNA for the CDR3 is TGTGCCAGCAGCCCGGGACAGTCCTTTGGCTACACCTTC.

This clonotype has more than one count but fewer than ten. The rearrangement uses TRBV4-3 and TRBJ1-6, with TRBD1 matching over 8 bases. Trimming cost V 2 bases and J 4 bases; bases outside gene matches: 4. Germline CDR1 is LGHNA and CDR2 is YSLEER. The CDR3 consists of 16 residues. The CDR3: CASSQTGTGYNSPLHF. The CDR3 region has the DNA TGCGCCAGCAGCCAAACCGGGACAGGATATAATTCACCCCTCCACTTT.

This clonotype was seen a handful of times. The CDR3 spells CASSLGTNTGELFF. As DNA, the CDR3 is TGTGCCAGCAGCTTAGGCACTAACACCGGGGAGCTGTTTTTT. The V and J genes are TRBV7-3 and TRBJ2-2, with D uncertain. CDR3 length equals 14 residues. Trimming left V 2 bases short and J 2 bases short, with 6 bases between. CDR1 SGHTA and CDR2 FQGTGA come from the germline V gene.

In this sample, this clonotype turned up a few times. CDR3 loop: CASSPGLAFTDTQYF. CDR3 DNA: TGTGCCAGCAGCCCTGGACTAGCGTTCACAGATACGCAGTATTTT. This chain links TRBV7-9 with TRBJ2-3, with 9 bases lining up with TRBD2. CDR1 SEHNR and CDR2 FQNEAQ come from the germline V gene (reference sequence). The V gene end was trimmed by 5 bases and the J gene end by 2 bases; junction bases not matched to a gene: 5. There are 15 residues in the CDR3.

The V gene is TRBV11-3, the J gene TRBJ2-3; tentatively, D is TRBD2 (6 bases). Per germline, CDR1 SGHNT and CDR2 YENEEA. The CDR3 contains 15 residues. The V end was cut by 6 bases, the J end by 1 base, with 14 bases between. CDR3 region: CASSPPWGGTDTQYF. DNA of the CDR3: TGTGCCAGCAGTCCACCGTGGGGGGGCACAGATACGCAGTATTTT.

The chain carries TRBV24-1 and TRBJ2-3, with 7 bases that match TRBD2. V lost 3 bases to trimming and J lost 9 bases; unmatched junction nucleotides: 14. From germline, CDR1 is KGHDR and CDR2 SFDVKD. This CDR3 is 16 amino acids long. The CDR3 DNA reads TGTGCCACCAGTGATCCGCGGCGGGGGAACTCCCCCACGCAGTATTTT. It specifies CATSDPRRGNSPTQYF.

This clonotype turned up a few times. This chain connects TRBV4-3 to TRBJ2-7, with 7 bases aligning to TRBD2. Germline V gene lookup returns CDR1 LGHNA and CDR2 YSLEER. Trimming took 0 bases from V and 7 from J; bases not matched to a gene: 3. The CDR3 runs 13 residues. CDR3: CASSQELAREQYF. CDR3 coding DNA: TGCGCCAGCAGCCAAGAACTAGCGAGGGAGCAGTACTTC.

This clonotype was observed a few times. The chain couples TRBV5-1 to TRBJ1-4; 10 bases align to TRBD1. The CDR3 contains 17 residues. V lost 4 bases, J lost 5 bases, and 11 bases stayed unmatched. Germline V gives CDR1 SGHRS, CDR2 YFSETQ. The CDR3 region is CASSPLIRTGGNEKLFF. The DNA for the CDR3 is TGCGCCAGCAGCCCGCTGATTCGGACAGGGGGAAATGAAAAACTGTTTTTT.

This clonotype was counted between two and nine times. The chain employs TRBV6-6 and TRBJ2-3, with TRBD2 matching over 8 bases. The V segment lost 2 bases and the J segment 1 base; nucleotides outside the gene matches: 5. In germline, CDR1 is MNHNY, CDR2 SVGAGI (reference sequence). CDR3 size: 16 residues. The CDR3 sequence is CASSYRRRGGTDTQYF. The CDR3 DNA is TGTGCCAGCAGTTACCGGCGGCGGGGGGGCACAGATACGCAGTATTTT.

This clonotype came up a few times. The chain combines TRBV4-1 with TRBJ2-7, with D possibly matching TRBD1 (6 bases). V was shortened by 0 bases and J by 7 bases, with 19 bases between the two germline ends. CDR3 length: 16 residues. Germline V gene lookup returns CDR1 MGHRA and CDR2 YSYEKL. CDR3: CASSQEVRTVSWEQYF. The DNA for the CDR3 is TGCGCCAGCAGCCAAGAAGTAAGGACAGTCTCATGGGAGCAGTACTTC.

The chain recombines TRBV12-3 or TRBV12-4 with TRBJ2-5; 7 bases align to TRBD2. J gave up 7 bases and V 7 bases, and 15 bases lay outside the gene matches. The CDR3 covers 15 residues. The CDR3: CASKSRDSQRGTQYF. CDR3 DNA sequence: TGTGCCAGCAAAAGCCGGGACTCCCAGCGGGGGACCCAGTACTTC.

This clonotype has ten or more counts. This chain uses TRBV20-1 with TRBJ2-7; unclear D gene. Germline V gene lookup returns CDR1 DFQATT and CDR2 SNEGSKA (reference sequence). The CDR3 runs to 12 residues. V gave up 6 bases and J gave up 7 bases, with 16 bases separating them. The CDR3 spells CSASQHPGEQYF. The CDR3 DNA reads as TGCAGTGCCTCCCAGCACCCCGGGGAGCAGTACTTC.

This clonotype was recorded a few times. V is TRBV29-1 and J is TRBJ2-7, with D perhaps TRBD2 (5 bases). The germline gives CDR1 SQVTM, CDR2 ANQGSEA. Deletions cut 1 base from V and 0 bases from J, with 13 bases between. The CDR3 sequence is 15 residues long. DNA of the CDR3: TGCAGCGTTGAAGGGAGGACGGCGAGCTCCTACGAGCAGTACTTC. Translating gives CSVEGRTASSYEQYF.

V and J are TRBV4-3 and TRBJ2-3; TRBD1 agrees at 7 bases. The V and J ends lost 0 bases and 1 base, in that order; junction bases with no gene match: 1. The CDR3 extends over 15 amino acids. Germline loops: CDR1 LGHNA, CDR2 YSLEER. The CDR3 DNA follows: TGCGCCAGCAGCCAAGATGACAGGGGCACAGATACGCAGTATTTT. Residues: CASSQDDRGTDTQYF.

A few counts support this clonotype. This chain joins TRBV9 and TRBJ2-1; no clear D gene. Germline CDR1 and CDR2: SGDLS and YYNGEE. CDR3 length equals 12 residues. Trimming took 1 base from V and 7 from J, leaving 6 bases between them. This CDR3 reads CASSVTGNEQFF. The CDR3 DNA sequence: TGTGCCAGCAGCGTAACGGGTAATGAGCAGTTCTTC.

This chain uses TRBV5-6 with TRBJ1-4, with D possibly TRBD1 on 6 matching bases. The V and J ends lost 7 bases and 8 bases respectively, with 15 bases between them. Germline CDR1 SGHDT, CDR2 YYEEEE. This CDR3 has 13 residues. CDR3 in DNA: TGTGCCAGCTTGGGGACACGCTTGGAAAAACTGTTTTTT. Translating gives CASLGTRLEKLFF.

This clonotype appeared a few times. V gene TRBV27 combines with J gene TRBJ1-6; D is undetermined. Germline V lookup: CDR1 MNHEY, CDR2 SMNVEV (reference sequence). This CDR3 region has 15 residues. V shed 5 bases and J shed 9 bases, with 17 bases lying between them. DNA of the CDR3: TGTGCCAGCAGTCTATTAGACCCGGACGGTTCACCCCTCCACTTT. It yields the protein CASSLLDPDGSPLHF.

The chain employs TRBV4-3 and TRBJ2-1; 7 nucleotides agree with TRBD1. V was pared by 0 bases and J by 0 bases, with 5 bases of the junction left unmatched. This CDR3 has 17 amino acids. CDR1 and CDR2 (germline): LGHNA, YSLEER. The CDR3 loop reads CASSQDPGGSSYNEQFF. The CDR3 DNA reads as TGCGCCAGCAGCCAAGATCCAGGGGGTAGCTCCTACAATGAGCAGTTCTTC.

J is TRBJ2-2 and V is TRBV12-3 or TRBV12-4; D is tentatively TRBD1 or TRBD2 (5 bases each). Trimming took 5 bases from V and 4 from J, leaving 23 bases between them. CDR3 size: 18 residues. This CDR3 reads CASSRSGTQEGRTGELFF. As DNA, the CDR3 is TGTGCCAGCAGTAGATCCGGGACCCAAGAGGGCCGCACCGGGGAGCTGTTTTTT.

This CDR3 reads CASSQVAGGADTQYF. CDR3 DNA: TGTGCCAGCAGCCAAGTAGCGGGGGGCGCAGATACGCAGTATTTT. This chain connects TRBV3-1 to TRBJ2-3; TRBD2 matches at 10 bases. The CDR3 loop spans 15 amino acids. Germline V gene data show CDR1 as LGHDT and CDR2 as YNNKEL (reference sequence). V gave up 1 base and J gave up 4 bases; unmatched junction bases: 2.

This clonotype was found a few times. CDR3 in amino acids: CSVEDYGAGTGELFF. In DNA form, the CDR3 reads TGCAGCGTTGAAGATTATGGCGCGGGCACCGGGGAGCTGTTTTTT. The chain recombines TRBV29-1 with TRBJ2-2; tentative D call: TRBD2 (5 bases). Trimming left V 0 bases short and J 4 bases short, with 12 bases between. This CDR3 region has 15 residues. Germline V gene sequence: CDR1 SQVTM, CDR2 ANQGSEA.

V and J are TRBV30 and TRBJ1-5; TRBD1 is a possible D gene (5 bases). CDR3 length equals 15 residues. Between the trimmed V and J ends, which lost 8 bases and 4 bases, there was a span of 21 bases. In germline, CDR1 is GTSNPN, CDR2 SVGIG (reference sequence). Here the CDR3 DNA reads TGTGCCATCGACAGTTCCAACTTAGGGAATCAGCCCCAGCATTTT. It specifies CAIDSSNLGNQPQHF.

The J gene is TRBJ2-5, the V gene TRBV21-1; the D call TRBD1 from the table was never checked on the DNA. TRBV21-1 is a listed pseudogene. The CDR3 is made up of 15 amino acids. The CDR3: CASSARKERGETQYF. As DNA, the CDR3 is TGTGCCAGCAGCGCCCGGAAGGAGAGGGGGGAGACCCAGTACTTC.

This clonotype was detected a few times. This chain links TRBV12-3 or TRBV12-4 with TRBJ2-3, with 11 bases aligning to TRBD1. After removal of 5 bases from V and 2 bases from J, the junction contained 6 bases not matched to a gene. The CDR3 covers 16 residues. CDR3 sequence reads: CASSGQGAGVTDTQYF. CDR3 nucleotides: TGTGCCAGCAGTGGACAGGGGGCTGGGGTCACAGATACGCAGTATTTT.

This clonotype has a handful of counts. This chain links TRBV25-1 with TRBJ2-1; maybe TRBD2 (6 bases). The length of the CDR3 is 15 residues. Germline V gene lookup returns CDR1 MGHDK and CDR2 SYGVNS. Trimming removed 3 bases at V and 6 bases at J, with 15 bases between. CDR3 DNA: TGTGCCAGCAGTGAGGATGGGGACTTCGTCAATGAGCAGTTCTTC. Its protein product is CASSEDGDFVNEQFF.

This clonotype has only one observation. The rearrangement uses TRBV20-1 and TRBJ2-1; TRBD2 matches at 10 bases. The junction had 6 bases not matched to a gene; V was cut back by 2 bases and J by 8 bases. This CDR3 region has 14 residues. Germline CDR1 reads DFQATT; CDR2 reads SNEGSKA (reference sequence). The CDR3 loop reads CSARKRGGPDEQFF. For the CDR3, the DNA is TGCAGTGCTAGAAAGCGGGGGGGCCCCGATGAGCAGTTCTTC.

The chain is built from TRBV6-5 and TRBJ1-6; D unclear. CDR3 length equals 18 residues. The germline V gene has CDR1 MNHEY and CDR2 SVGAGI. V lost 8 bases and J lost 0, with 20 bases in between. The CDR3 spells CASHPSRVQGSYNSPLHF. The CDR3 region has the DNA TGTGCCAGCCACCCGTCTAGGGTCCAAGGCTCCTATAATTCACCCCTCCACTTT.

This clonotype turned up a few times. This rearrangement joins TRBV29-1 to TRBJ2-3; no definite D call. V lost 1 base and J 4 bases, leaving 6 bases between the germline ends. The germline V gene encodes CDR1 SQVTM and CDR2 ANQGSEA. CDR3 length: 12 residues. As DNA, the CDR3 is TGCAGCGTTGAAGTCTCCCCAGATACGCAGTATTTT. It is translated as CSVEVSPDTQYF.

This clonotype was detected a few times. The chain has TRBV7-9 and TRBJ1-5, with D perhaps matching TRBD1 (6 bases). This CDR3 is built from 14 residues. Germline V gene lookup returns CDR1 SEHNR and CDR2 FQNEAQ (reference sequence). Trimming shortened V by 7 bases and J by 5 bases, and 15 bases separated the two germline ends. In DNA form, the CDR3 reads TGTGCCAGCACCCAGGGGAGAGGAGATCAGCCCCAGCATTTT. This codes for CASTQGRGDQPQHF.

This clonotype was counted only a few times. The rearrangement joins TRBV6-2 or TRBV6-3 to TRBJ1-1; D is unclear. The V and J ends lost 2 bases and 2 bases respectively, with 9 bases between them. This CDR3 has 14 residues. Germline V CDR1 and CDR2: MNHEY, SVGEGT. The CDR3 loop is CASSYSESNTEAFF. In DNA, the CDR3 is TGTGCCAGCAGTTACAGTGAGAGTAACACTGAAGCTTTCTTT.